This T cell receptor (beta chain) was recorded in a study of control samples from healthy donors and cancer patients. The CDR3 runs to 15 residues. V shed 1 base, J shed 7 bases, and the junction held 2 bases outside the gene matches. Germline lookup yields CDR1 SEHNR and CDR2 FQNEAQ (reference sequence). Some clones are missing from TCRdb's copy, which holds only in-frame ones; the method was immunoSEQ multiplex PCR. The sample holds about 150,000 clones, about 90% seen once. The source material was blood. The receptor was isolated from a man younger than 35 in good health. The chain links TRBV7-9 to TRBJ1-4, with 11 bases identical to TRBD1. The CDR3 DNA is TGTGCCAGCAGCTTAGGGACAGGGGGCAGTGAAAAACTGTTTTTT. This gives the protein CASSLGTGGSEKLFF.